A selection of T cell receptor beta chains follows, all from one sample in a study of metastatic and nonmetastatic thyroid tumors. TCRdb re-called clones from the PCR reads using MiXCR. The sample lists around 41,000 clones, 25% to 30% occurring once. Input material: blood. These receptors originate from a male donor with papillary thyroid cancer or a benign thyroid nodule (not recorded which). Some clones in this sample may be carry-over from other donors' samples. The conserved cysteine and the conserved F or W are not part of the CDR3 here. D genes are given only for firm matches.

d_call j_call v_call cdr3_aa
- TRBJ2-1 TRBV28 ASSIDTCTYNEQF
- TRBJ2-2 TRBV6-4 ASSDLRTGELF
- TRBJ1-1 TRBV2 ASSEAAGKTEAF
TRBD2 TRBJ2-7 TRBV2 ASTRTSAFEQY
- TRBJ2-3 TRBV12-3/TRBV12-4 ASSLNTDTQY
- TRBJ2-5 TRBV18 ARSPGEESQY
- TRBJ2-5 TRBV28 ASSPPSWETQY
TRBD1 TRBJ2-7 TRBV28 ASSSGGQDPSYEQY
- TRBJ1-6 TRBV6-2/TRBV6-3 ASSYRGSPLH
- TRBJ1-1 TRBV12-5 ASGLGQLEAF